One and the same sample provided the 12 T cell receptor beta chains below, sequenced in a study of blood T cells in healthy people across ages. Sample-barcoded 5' priming and a J-beta primer mix drove a second PCR of about 6 to 11 cycles. One entry per CDR3 protein, called by TCRdb with MiXCR from the 5' RACE reads. This sample has about 1.6 million distinct CDR3 sequences, with 34% found just once. Sequences were obtained from blood. The receptors here all came from a woman in her 30s in good health.

This clonotype was recorded at least ten times. The chain combines TRBV7-8 with TRBJ2-3, with 7 positions matching TRBD2. Germline-derived CDR1 and CDR2 are SGHVS and FQNEAQ. This CDR3 contains 17 residues. Losses at the gene ends were 5 bases for V and 1 base for J; bases not matched to a gene: 12. CDR3 protein: CASSIRKREMGTDTQYF. CDR3 DNA: TGTGCCAGCAGCATACGAAAGCGGGAAATGGGCACAGATACGCAGTATTTT.

This clonotype has a count of ten or more. V gene TRBV7-2 combines with J gene TRBJ2-3, with TRBD2 matching over 8 bases. The germline V gene has CDR1 SGHTA and CDR2 FQGNSA. The junction had 5 bases not matched to a gene; V was cut back by 5 bases and J by 1 base. The CDR3 runs 15 residues. The CDR3 coding sequence is TGTGCCAGCAGCCCGGGAGGGGGGGGCACAGATACGCAGTATTTT. It encodes CASSPGGGGTDTQYF.

The J gene is TRBJ1-1, the V gene TRBV30, with TRBD1 matching over 8 bases. The V gene's germline CDR1 is GTSNPN and CDR2 SVGIG (reference sequence). The CDR3 sequence is 11 residues long. V lost 5 bases and J lost 6; bases outside the gene matches: 2. The CDR3 is CAWDRGPEAFF. In nucleotides, the CDR3 is TGTGCCTGGGACAGGGGCCCTGAAGCTTTCTTT.

The V and J genes are TRBV3-1 and TRBJ1-5, with TRBD1 matching over 8 bases. From germline, CDR1 is LGHDT and CDR2 YNNKEL (reference sequence). This CDR3 is 19 amino acids long. Trimming cost V 4 bases and J 2 bases; bases outside gene matches: 16. The CDR3 bases are TGTGCCAGCAGCCCCCCACCTCGACAGGGGCAGTGGGGCAATCAGCCCCAGCATTTT. It encodes CASSPPPRQGQWGNQPQHF.

The rearrangement joins TRBV7-2 to TRBJ1-2, with D perhaps TRBD1 (6 bases). Trimming took 5 bases from V and 4 from J, leaving 14 bases between them. The CDR3 spans 14 residues. CDR1 is SGHTA and CDR2 is FQGNSA in the germline V gene. The CDR3, as DNA: TGTGCCAGCAGCCCCCTGGACAGACTCTATGGCTACACCTTC. Its protein product is CASSPLDRLYGYTF.

This rearrangement joins TRBV20-1 to TRBJ2-1; D unclear. The germline gives CDR1 DFQATT, CDR2 SNEGSKA (reference sequence). This CDR3 has 14 amino acids. The V gene lost 5 bases and the J gene lost 3 bases, with 14 bases spanning the gap. The CDR3 sequence is CSALTPTLYNEQFF. For the CDR3, the DNA is TGCAGTGCTCTAACTCCAACCCTCTACAATGAGCAGTTCTTC.

The gene calls are TRBV20-1 and TRBJ2-5, with D possibly matching TRBD2 (5 bases). The ends were cut back, 8 bases at V and 5 bases at J, with 15 bases in the middle. This CDR3 is 12 amino acids long. In germline, CDR1 is DFQATT, CDR2 SNEGSKA (reference sequence). The chain's CDR3 is CSTTSGGETQYF. Here the CDR3 DNA reads TGCAGTACCACTTCGGGCGGGGAGACCCAGTACTTC.

This rearrangement joins TRBV7-2 to TRBJ2-5; 8 bases align to TRBD2. CDR1 is SGHTA and CDR2 is FQGNSA in the germline V gene. The CDR3 loop spans 16 amino acids. The J segment lost 0 bases and the V segment lost 3 bases, leaving 6 bases of the junction unmatched. The CDR3: CASSFVGGGNQETQYF. In DNA, the CDR3 is TGTGCCAGCAGCTTTGTTGGCGGGGGGAACCAAGAGACCCAGTACTTC.

The chain has TRBV21-1 and TRBJ2-7. TRBV21-1 is recorded as a pseudogene. This CDR3 has 12 amino acids. CDR3 nucleotides: TGTGCCAGCAGCAAGGGGCTGGGCGAGCAGTACTTC. Translating it yields CASSKGLGEQYF.

J is TRBJ2-7 and V is TRBV7-9, with a tentative D call TRBD1 (6 bases). The CDR3 runs 13 residues. Deletions cut 5 bases from V and 5 bases from J, with 13 bases between. CDR1 and CDR2 (germline): SEHNR, FQNEAQ (reference sequence). CDR3 region: CASSTTGWNEQYF. CDR3 nucleotide sequence: TGTGCCAGCAGCACGACAGGTTGGAACGAGCAGTACTTC.

The rearrangement uses TRBV2 and TRBJ1-5; D gene uncertain. Germline CDR1 and CDR2: SNHLY and FYNNEI. This CDR3 has 15 amino acids. With 1 base removed from V and 2 bases from J, the gap between germline ends came to 9 bases. CDR3 coding DNA: TGTGCCAGCAGTGAAGGCGCTTGGGGCAATCAGCCCCAGCATTTT. Its protein product is CASSEGAWGNQPQHF.

DNA for the CDR3: TGTGCCAGCAGCCCCGGGACTAGCCTATCTTCAACTGTAGAGCAGTACTTC. Its translation: CASSPGTSLSSTVEQYF. The chain employs TRBV4-2 and TRBJ2-5; TRBD2 matches at 9 bases. The J segment lost 11 bases and the V segment lost 4 bases, leaving 20 bases of the junction unmatched. Germline assignment: CDR1 LGHNA and CDR2 YNFKEQ. CDR3 length equals 17 residues.